This is a list of T cell receptor beta chains from one sample in a study of T-cell reconstitution after alpha-beta-depleted transplantation in children. In TCRdb, the PCR reads were re-called with MiXCR into one record per CDR3 protein. The sample lists 580,000 or so distinct CDR3 sequences; 20% to 25% were seen once. The sequences come from PBMCs, mostly from graft donor cells, collected 360 days after TCRalphabeta/CD19-depleted stem cell transplant. These receptors were obtained from a boy less than two years old who had a stem cell transplant for acute myeloid leukemia, so the T cells may come from the graft donor. Each CDR3 is given with its conserved first and last residue. D genes are given only for firm matches. The size field is filled for only some rows; it gives once, few, many or a size class.

CDR3aa: CATSYPPGTANTEAFF
CDR3nt: TGTGCCACCAGCTACCCTCCCGGGACAGCCAACACTGAAGCTTTCTTT
abundance: NA
j_gene: TRBJ1-1
d_gene: TRBD1
v_gene: TRBV15

CDR3aa: CATSNPPQRYGYTF
CDR3nt: TGTGCCACCAGCAACCCCCCCCAGCGCTATGGCTACACCTTC
abundance: few
j_gene: TRBJ1-2
d_gene: NA
v_gene: TRBV15

CDR3aa: CASSPDRVGSEAFF
CDR3nt: TGTGCCAGCAGTCCTGACAGGGTCGGGTCTGAAGCTTTCTTT
abundance: NA
j_gene: TRBJ1-1
d_gene: TRBD1
v_gene: TRBV28

CDR3aa: CSARDGPGHMNTEAFF
CDR3nt: TGCAGTGCTAGAGATGGTCCAGGGCATATGAACACTGAAGCTTTCTTT
abundance: NA
j_gene: TRBJ1-1
d_gene: NA
v_gene: TRBV20-1

CDR3aa: CASSYASGGNYNEQFF
CDR3nt: TGTGCCAGCAGTTACGCTAGCGGGGGGAACTACAATGAGCAGTTCTTC
abundance: NA
j_gene: TRBJ2-1
d_gene: TRBD2
v_gene: TRBV6-5

CDR3aa: CASSGPLSSDTGELFF
CDR3nt: TGCGCCAGCAGCGGACCTCTTTCGTCGGACACCGGGGAGCTGTTTTTT
abundance: NA
j_gene: TRBJ2-2
d_gene: NA
v_gene: TRBV5-1

CDR3aa: CASSPGVGGGGDTQYF
CDR3nt: TGTGCCAGCAGTCCAGGAGTCGGCGGGGGGGGAGATACGCAGTATTTT
abundance: many
j_gene: TRBJ2-3
d_gene: TRBD2
v_gene: TRBV7-3

CDR3aa: CASTPRAMGNEQFF
CDR3nt: TGTGCCAGCACTCCCCGCGCTATGGGCAATGAGCAGTTCTTC
abundance: NA
j_gene: TRBJ2-1
d_gene: NA
v_gene: TRBV25-1

CDR3aa: CASTVDGNQPQHF
CDR3nt: TGTGCCAGCACCGTGGATGGCAATCAGCCCCAGCATTTT
abundance: many
j_gene: TRBJ1-5
d_gene: NA
v_gene: TRBV12-3/TRBV12-4

CDR3aa: CASSQEGTSGGTYSSYNEQFF
CDR3nt: TGTGCCAGCAGCCAAGAAGGGACTAGCGGGGGGACTTACAGCTCCTACAATGAGCAGTTCTTC
abundance: few
j_gene: TRBJ2-1
d_gene: TRBD2
v_gene: TRBV3-1

CDR3aa: CAIGIQGGETQYF
CDR3nt: TGTGCCATCGGAATACAGGGGGGAGAGACCCAGTACTTC
abundance: NA
j_gene: TRBJ2-5
d_gene: TRBD1
v_gene: TRBV10-3

CDR3aa: CASSLGWVYSYNEQFF
CDR3nt: TGCGCCAGCAGCTTAGGGTGGGTGTACTCCTACAATGAGCAGTTCTTC
abundance: few
j_gene: TRBJ2-1
d_gene: NA
v_gene: TRBV5-1

CDR3aa: CASSNPGADTQYF
CDR3nt: TGTGCCAGCAGTAACCCGGGGGCAGATACGCAGTATTTT
abundance: many
j_gene: TRBJ2-3
d_gene: NA
v_gene: TRBV7-2

CDR3aa: CASSLESVEWYF
CDR3nt: TGTGCCAGCAGCTTGGAGTCAGTTGAGTGGTACTTC
abundance: many
j_gene: TRBJ2-4
d_gene: NA
v_gene: TRBV5-5

CDR3aa: CASSLPLAGELFF
CDR3nt: TGTGCCAGCAGCCTCCCACTAGCCGGGGAGCTGTTTTTT
abundance: NA
j_gene: TRBJ2-2
d_gene: NA
v_gene: TRBV7-2

CDR3aa: CSAIRGGLNTEAFF
CDR3nt: TGCAGTGCTATCAGGGGGGGATTGAACACTGAAGCTTTCTTT
abundance: NA
j_gene: TRBJ1-1
d_gene: TRBD1
v_gene: TRBV20-1

CDR3aa: CASSPSQGPNQPQHF
CDR3nt: TGTGCCAGCAGTCCCTCACAGGGGCCCAATCAGCCCCAGCATTTT
abundance: few
j_gene: TRBJ1-5
d_gene: TRBD1
v_gene: TRBV6-5

CDR3aa: CASSPITSSTDTQYF
CDR3nt: TGTGCCAGCTCACCTATAACTTCTAGCACAGATACGCAGTATTTT
abundance: once
j_gene: TRBJ2-3
d_gene: NA
v_gene: TRBV18

CDR3aa: CASSLSSSLGAPSTDTQYF
CDR3nt: TGTGCCAGCAGCTTAAGCTCGTCTTTGGGGGCCCCTAGCACAGATACGCAGTATTTT
abundance: NA
j_gene: TRBJ2-3
d_gene: NA
v_gene: TRBV11-2

CDR3aa: CASSEAVAATYEQYF
CDR3nt: TGTGCCAGCAGTGAAGCGGTGGCCGCTACCTACGAGCAGTACTTC
abundance: once
j_gene: TRBJ2-7
d_gene: NA
v_gene: TRBV6-1

CDR3aa: CSAREGTAQETQYF
CDR3nt: TGCAGTGCTAGAGAGGGGACGGCTCAAGAGACCCAGTACTTC
abundance: NA
j_gene: TRBJ2-5
d_gene: NA
v_gene: TRBV20-1

CDR3aa: CSAYGGDREAFF
CDR3nt: TGCAGCGCCTACGGGGGCGACAGGGAGGCTTTCTTT
abundance: medium-sized
j_gene: TRBJ1-1
d_gene: TRBD1
v_gene: TRBV29-1

CDR3aa: CATSRDFVSQPQHF
CDR3nt: TGTGCCACCAGCAGAGATTTTGTCAGTCAGCCCCAGCATTTT
abundance: NA
j_gene: TRBJ1-5
d_gene: NA
v_gene: TRBV15

CDR3aa: CSAEGQGVAEQYF
CDR3nt: TGCAGCGCTGAAGGGCAGGGGGTAGCCGAGCAGTACTTC
abundance: few
j_gene: TRBJ2-7
d_gene: TRBD1
v_gene: TRBV29-1

CDR3aa: CSALLRDRAYEQYF
CDR3nt: TGCAGTGCTCTCCTCCGGGACAGAGCCTACGAGCAGTACTTC
abundance: few
j_gene: TRBJ2-7
d_gene: TRBD1
v_gene: TRBV20-1

CDR3aa: CASSPYEGKNSPLHF
CDR3nt: TGTGCCAGCAGTCCATATGAGGGAAAGAATTCACCCCTCCACTTT
abundance: many
j_gene: TRBJ1-6
d_gene: NA
v_gene: TRBV25-1

CDR3aa: CASSETGVHQPQHF
CDR3nt: TGTGCCAGCAGTGAAACAGGGGTGCATCAGCCCCAGCATTTT
abundance: NA
j_gene: TRBJ1-5
d_gene: TRBD1
v_gene: TRBV25-1

CDR3aa: CATGPRGDKKTQYF
CDR3nt: TGTGCCACCGGGCCGAGGGGGGACAAAAAGACCCAGTACTTC
abundance: many
j_gene: TRBJ2-5
d_gene: NA
v_gene: TRBV24-1

CDR3aa: CSVAGTLRSDYGYTF
CDR3nt: TGCAGCGTGGCCGGGACGTTAAGATCGGACTATGGCTACACCTTC
abundance: many
j_gene: TRBJ1-2
d_gene: NA
v_gene: TRBV29-1

CDR3aa: CASRDLTQETQYF
CDR3nt: TGTGCCAGTAGGGACCTAACACAAGAGACCCAGTACTTC
abundance: NA
j_gene: TRBJ2-5
d_gene: NA
v_gene: TRBV28

CDR3aa: CASSLVGGLPYEQYF
CDR3nt: TGTGCCAGCAGTTTAGTAGGAGGATTGCCCTACGAGCAGTACTTC
abundance: many
j_gene: TRBJ2-7
d_gene: NA
v_gene: TRBV12-3/TRBV12-4

CDR3aa: CSALGSRGNQPQHF
CDR3nt: TGCAGTGCCTTGGGGAGCAGGGGCAATCAGCCCCAGCATTTT
abundance: NA
j_gene: TRBJ1-5
d_gene: NA
v_gene: TRBV20-1